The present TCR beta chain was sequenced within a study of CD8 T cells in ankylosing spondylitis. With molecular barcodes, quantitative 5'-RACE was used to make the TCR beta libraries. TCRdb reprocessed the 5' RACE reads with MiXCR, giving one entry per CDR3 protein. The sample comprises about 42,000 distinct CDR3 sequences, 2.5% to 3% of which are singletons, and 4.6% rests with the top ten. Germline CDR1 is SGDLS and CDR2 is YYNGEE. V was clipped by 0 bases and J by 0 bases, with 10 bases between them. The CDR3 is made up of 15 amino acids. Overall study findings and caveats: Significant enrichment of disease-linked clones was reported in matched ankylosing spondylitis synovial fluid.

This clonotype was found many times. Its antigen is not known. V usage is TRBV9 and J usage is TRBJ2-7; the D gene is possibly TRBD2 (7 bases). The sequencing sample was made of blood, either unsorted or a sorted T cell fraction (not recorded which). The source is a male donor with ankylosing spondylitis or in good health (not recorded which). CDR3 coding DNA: TGTGCCAGCAGCGTAGCGGGGGGCGCCTCCTACGAGCAGTACTTC. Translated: CASSVAGGASYEQYF.